What follows are 11 T cell receptor beta chains derived from one specimen sequenced in a study of T-cell memory formation after mild COVID-19. TCRdb passed the 5' RACE reads through MiXCR, listing each CDR3 protein once. The table records more than 150,000 distinct CDR3 sequences, over 20% of them present only once. Sequencing input: PBMCs or a T cell subset sorted from them (not recorded which). The receptors were sampled from an adult woman who had mild COVID-19 (a few samples of this study predate the infection). Cell type and time point are not known.

This clonotype was found a few times. The chain employs TRBV7-9 and TRBJ2-1, with 7 bases identical to TRBD2. Germline V lookup: CDR1 SEHNR, CDR2 FQNEAQ (reference sequence). V lost 5 bases and J lost 8; bases outside the gene matches: 12. The CDR3 length is 15 residues. This CDR3 reads CASSPRGGRGDEQFF. In nucleotides, the CDR3 is TGTGCCAGCAGCCCGCGGGGCGGGAGAGGGGATGAGCAGTTCTTC.

A few counts support this clonotype. J is TRBJ2-1 and V is TRBV7-2; 8 bases line up with TRBD2. Germline assignment: CDR1 SGHTA and CDR2 FQGNSA. Germline trimming cut 5 bases from V and 3 bases from J; bases unmatched to any gene: 6. This CDR3 has 15 amino acids. The CDR3 region is CASSLITSGYNEQFF. The CDR3 region has the DNA TGTGCCAGCAGCCTCATTACTAGCGGCTACAATGAGCAGTTCTTC.

The chain is built from TRBV20-1 and TRBJ1-2; possible D gene TRBD1, 6 bases. Germline V CDR1 and CDR2: DFQATT, SNEGSKA (reference sequence). The CDR3 runs to 17 residues. V was trimmed by 0 bases and J by 3 bases, leaving 20 bases between them. CDR3 nucleotides: TGCAGTGCTAGAGATAGGGACGGTGATACAGGGTACTATGGCTACACCTTC. Protein: CSARDRDGDTGYYGYTF.

This clonotype has only a few counts. The chain recombines TRBV7-9 with TRBJ1-1, with TRBD1 identical over 7 bases. From germline, CDR1 is SEHNR and CDR2 FQNEAQ (reference sequence). Germline trimming cut 0 bases from V and 4 bases from J; bases unmatched to any gene: 5. This CDR3 has 15 residues. The CDR3 coding sequence is TGTGCCAGCAGCTTAGCCGAGACAGGGCTCACTGAAGCTTTCTTT. As protein: CASSLAETGLTEAFF.

V gene TRBV6-5 combines with J gene TRBJ2-5; no definite D call. The CDR3 totals 13 residues. The germline V gene encodes CDR1 MNHEY and CDR2 SVGAGI. With 0 bases removed from V and 5 bases from J, the gap between germline ends came to 7 bases. The CDR3 spells CASSYSMGETQYF. The CDR3 DNA reads as TGTGCCAGCAGTTACTCGATGGGGGAGACCCAGTACTTC.

This clonotype showed up just a few times. The V call is TRBV30, the J call TRBJ2-6; the D gene is possibly TRBD2 (6 bases). The CDR3 is made up of 16 amino acids. Germline CDR1 reads GTSNPN; CDR2 reads SVGIG (reference sequence). V was cut by 2 bases and J by 1 base, with 12 bases left in between. The CDR3 DNA reads as TGTGCCTGGAGTTCCGAGGAGGGGTCTGGGGCCAACGTCCTGACTTTC. The encoded protein is CAWSSEEGSGANVLTF.

The chain uses TRBV12-3 or TRBV12-4 and TRBJ2-7, with TRBD2 identical over 8 bases. This CDR3 spans 14 amino acids. With V trimmed by 5 bases and J by 6 bases, 9 bases remained unmatched. Here the CDR3 reads CASSPPGLAGEQYF. CDR3 bases: TGTGCCAGCAGTCCCCCCGGGCTAGCGGGCGAGCAGTACTTC.

V and J are TRBV29-1 and TRBJ2-1; the match to TRBD2 covers 10 bases. Trimming at V came to 5 bases and at J to 3 bases, leaving 7 bases not matched to a gene. Germline V gene sequence: CDR1 SQVTM, CDR2 ANQGSEA. CDR3 size: 15 residues. The CDR3 spells CSVYISGGYYNEQFF. In nucleotides, the CDR3 is TGCAGCGTTTACATTAGCGGGGGGTACTACAATGAGCAGTTCTTC.

The V and J genes are TRBV6-6 and TRBJ2-7; 8 nucleotides match TRBD2. The V segment lost 10 bases and the J segment 5 bases; nucleotides outside the gene matches: 13. This CDR3 comprises 14 residues. Germline V gene data show CDR1 as MNHNY and CDR2 as SVGAGI (reference sequence). CDR3: CAIQPGLGFDEQYF. In nucleotides, the CDR3 is TGTGCCATTCAGCCGGGACTAGGATTTGACGAGCAGTACTTC.

This clonotype showed up many times. The chain has TRBV7-9 and TRBJ2-1; 11 nucleotides agree with TRBD1. CDR1 SEHNR and CDR2 FQNEAQ come from the germline V gene (reference sequence). V lost 4 bases and J lost 7; bases outside the gene matches: 6. The CDR3 covers 15 residues. CDR3 in DNA: TGTGCCAGCAGCTCACCCCGGGACAGGGGGAATGAGCAGTTCTTC. It translates to CASSSPRDRGNEQFF.

V usage is TRBV6-5 and J usage is TRBJ2-1, with a weak D call TRBD1 (6 bases). Trimming took off 4 bases at V and 3 bases at J, with 10 bases between the two ends. The CDR3 has 14 amino acids. From germline, CDR1 is MNHEY and CDR2 SVGAGI. As DNA, the CDR3 is TGTGCCAGCAGTTTCAGGGGTGACTACAATGAGCAGTTCTTC. Encoded protein: CASSFRGDYNEQFF.